This T cell receptor (beta chain) is from a study of cytomegalovirus exposure and HLA in healthy donors (TCRdb year 2017). Regarding the complete study: A later analysis indicated that the 130 or so validation repertoires were generated on the platform also employed for the 720 or so repertoires of the first cohort. The aim of the study was to test whether cataloging public T cell receptors could identify signatures of past pathogen exposure. In addition to the first cohort of 666 subjects, a separate validation cohort of some 120 different subjects was used. The study combined high-throughput TCR immunosequencing, statistical association of individual TCRs with disease status, and machine learning to predict cytomegalovirus infection status. The paper's findings and limits, for the study overall: A few of the identified cytomegalovirus-associated TCR beta chains were confirmed in vitro to be specific for cytomegalovirus antigens. The study gave a list of roughly 150 TCR beta chains associated with cytomegalovirus. Subsequent analysis determined that TCRs grouped into clusters in the first cohort also showed a tendency toward co-occurrence across the roughly 110 validation repertoires, and 85% to 95% of cluster scores exceeded 0. While some public TCRs were present in many individuals, most TCR sequences turned up only very rarely across donors. Cytomegalovirus status was reported to be diagnosed by the classifier with high specificity and sensitivity in both the original and validation cohorts. The authors suggested that the approach could potentially be generalized to other disease states and immunological phenotypes. A later analysis lacked HLA typing for the validation cohort, so it scored co-occurrence in that cohort across all 130 or so repertoires.

The CDR3 covers 13 residues, taking in both the cysteine and the phenylalanine. Just CDR3 DNA is preserved here, 39 bases in frame from base 1. As encoded in the germline V gene (reference sequence), CDR1 is GTSNPN while CDR2 is SVGIG. Clipping removes 3 bases from V and 5 bases from J, with 4 as the unmatched junction base count. The donors were included in the validation cohort of some 120 subjects, a group kept apart from the roughly 700-subject first cohort. Library creation used the immunoSEQ multiplex PCR assay. In the paper's pipeline: A statistical classification framework was built to diagnose cytomegalovirus status from the catalog of TCR beta chain sequences. The immuneACCESS repertoire file appears here via TCRdb, limited to in-frame rearrangements. These files lack a portion of the clones; in checked studies, under half of the deficit traces to unresolved V genes, and the cause of the others is not known. From that table come the V and J calls and clone size; the DNA was used to work out D and trimming. The sample table holds about 170,000 clones, of which about 96% were seen once. More than 0.7% of the sample is in the top ten clones.

Concerning this clone: The clone's antigen remains unknown. No base quality values were provided; no much bigger clone lies one nucleotide off.

Rearrangement joined TRBV30 to TRBJ2-1; TRBD2 lines up with 7 middle nucleotides. The sequencing sample was made of PBMCs. This TCR came from a woman aged 18 to 35 in good health and CMV-seronegative. The nucleotide sequence is given as TGTGCCTGGAGATTGGGACTAAACAATGAGCAGTTCTTC. Its protein product is CAWRLGLNNEQFF.